This T cell receptor (beta chain) was captured by sequencing in a study of T cells in localized non-small cell lung cancer. V was pared by 3 bases and J by 5 bases, with 9 bases of the junction left unmatched. CDR3 size: 17 residues. Germline CDR1 reads SGHAT; CDR2 reads FQNNGV. Study-wide findings and caveats: Highest T cell clonality was seen in uninvolved adjacent lung, surpassing that measured in tumor.

Comments on this clone: The antigen is undetermined.

Measured with immunoSEQ multiplex PCR; TCRdb has only the in-frame clones, and not every one. The sample comprises roughly 30,000 clones, less than 90% of which are singletons, and 2.5% to 3% rests with the top ten. Sequencing was performed on peripheral blood, taken before any cancer treatment. J is TRBJ2-1 and V is TRBV11-2; 11 bases match TRBD2. The source of this sequence is a female donor over 55 with stage I lung adenocarcinoma. In DNA form, the CDR3 reads TGTGCCAGCAGCTTGGCTAGGGCTAGCGGGAGGAACAATGAGCAGTTCTTC. This sequence encodes CASSLARASGRNNEQFF.